This T cell receptor beta chain was profiled in a study of neurological immune-mediated disorders. Whole-study findings and limits: A possible signature was seen in one related-CDR3 cluster, into which phylogenetic grouping placed the repertoires of 18 of 34 multiple sclerosis patients.

The CDR3 is 15 residues long. Trimming removed 2 bases at V and 3 bases at J, with 13 bases between. Per the germline V gene, CDR1 is KGHSH and CDR2 is LQKENI. In TCRdb, the 5' RACE reads were re-called with MiXCR into one record per CDR3 protein. The sample yields about 66,000 distinct CDR3 sequences, less than 4% seen once. The sample holds many counts of this clonotype. Its antigen is currently unknown. Source material: PBMCs. The V and J genes are TRBV18 and TRBJ1-1; tentative D call: TRBD1 (6 bases). The receptor's source is a young man with multiple sclerosis. Here the CDR3 DNA reads TGTGCCAGCTCACCAACAGGGAGTCCGTACACTGAAGCTTTCTTT. It codes for CASSPTGSPYTEAFF.